This TCR beta chain emerged from a study of CD8+CD57+ T cells in acquired aplastic anemia. At the level of the study: Mean DNA quantity obtained from sorted CD4+ and CD8+ cells was 2.5 to 4 ug.

Germline-derived CDR1 and CDR2 are DFQATT and SNEGSKA (reference sequence). The CDR3 covers 13 residues. Study-level findings and limits: Between patients and controls, some 31 CD8+ CDR3 sequences were found in common.

This clonotype was detected a few times. Its antigen is undetermined. One base away lies a much larger clone, so this may be a sequencing read error. Using genomic DNA as the template, TCR beta VDJ and CDR3 profiling was carried out. TCRdb reprocessed the reads with MiXCR, giving one entry per CDR3 protein. The table records roughly 250,000 distinct CDR3 sequences, more than 45% of them present only once. In patients chosen for sequencing, flow cytometry had shown CD8+CD57+ cell expansion. Sampling of blood occurred while the patients had still received no therapy. This TCR derives from a human donor with aplastic anemia. The material sequenced was sorted CD4+, CD8+, or CD8+CD57+ T cells (not recorded which) from PBMCs. This sequence joins TRBV20-1 and TRBJ1-1, with a possible D match to TRBD1 (5 bases). The CDR3 region has the DNA TGCTGTGCTAGAGATCGGGGGGATACTGAAGCTTTCTTT. The encoded protein is CCARDRGDTEAFF.